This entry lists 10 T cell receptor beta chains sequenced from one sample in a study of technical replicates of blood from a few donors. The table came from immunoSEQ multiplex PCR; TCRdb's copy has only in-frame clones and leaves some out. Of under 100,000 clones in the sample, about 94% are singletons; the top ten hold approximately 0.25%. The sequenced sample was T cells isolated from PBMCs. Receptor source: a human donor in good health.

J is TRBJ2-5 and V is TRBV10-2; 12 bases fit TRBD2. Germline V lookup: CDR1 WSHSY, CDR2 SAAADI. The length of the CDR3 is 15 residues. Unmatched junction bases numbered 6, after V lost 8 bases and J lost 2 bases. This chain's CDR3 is CASHGLAGKQETQYF. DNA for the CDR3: TGCGCCAGCCACGGACTAGCGGGGAAACAAGAGACCCAGTACTTC.

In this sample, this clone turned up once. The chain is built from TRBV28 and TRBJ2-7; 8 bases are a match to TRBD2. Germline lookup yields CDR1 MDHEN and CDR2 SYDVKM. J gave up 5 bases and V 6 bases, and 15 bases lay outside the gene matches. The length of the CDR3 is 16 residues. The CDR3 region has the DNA TGTGCCAGCAGCCCCTCAGCAGCGGGAGTTGTCGACGAGCAGTACTTC. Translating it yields CASSPSAAGVVDEQYF.

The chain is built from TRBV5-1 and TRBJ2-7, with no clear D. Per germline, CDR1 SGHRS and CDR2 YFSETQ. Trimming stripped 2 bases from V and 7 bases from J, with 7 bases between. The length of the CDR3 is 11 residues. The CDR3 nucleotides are TGCGCCAGCAGCTTATTTATAGAGCAGTACTTC. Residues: CASSLFIEQYF.

Here the CDR3 reads CASRAGDGETQYF. DNA for the CDR3: TGTGCCAGCAGGGCGGGAGATGGCGAGACCCAGTACTTC. The chain has TRBV2 and TRBJ2-5; TRBD2 matches at 7 bases. The CDR3 contains 13 residues. Germline V lookup: CDR1 SNHLY, CDR2 FYNNEI. The J segment lost 5 bases and the V segment lost 6 bases, leaving 6 bases of the junction unmatched.

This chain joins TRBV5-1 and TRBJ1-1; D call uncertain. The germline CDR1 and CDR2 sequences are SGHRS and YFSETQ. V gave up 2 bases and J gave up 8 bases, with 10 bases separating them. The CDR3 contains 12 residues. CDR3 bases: TGCGCCAGCAGCTTTAGTACGGGGGAAGCTTTCTTT. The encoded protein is CASSFSTGEAFF.

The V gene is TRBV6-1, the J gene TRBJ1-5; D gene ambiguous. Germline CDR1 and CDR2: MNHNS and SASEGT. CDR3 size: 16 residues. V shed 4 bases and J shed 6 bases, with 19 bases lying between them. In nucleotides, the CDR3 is TGTGCCAGCAGTGGTTCACAGATCACTGCGACTCAGCCCCAGCATTTT. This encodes CASSGSQITATQPQHF.

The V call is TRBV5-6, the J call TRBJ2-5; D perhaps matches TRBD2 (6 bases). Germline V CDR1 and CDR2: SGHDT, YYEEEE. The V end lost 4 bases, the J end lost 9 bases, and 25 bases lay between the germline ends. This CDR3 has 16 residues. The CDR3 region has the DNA TGTGCCAGCAGCCCGAAACCGGGAGTTCATGGCTGGGCCCAGTACTTC. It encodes CASSPKPGVHGWAQYF.

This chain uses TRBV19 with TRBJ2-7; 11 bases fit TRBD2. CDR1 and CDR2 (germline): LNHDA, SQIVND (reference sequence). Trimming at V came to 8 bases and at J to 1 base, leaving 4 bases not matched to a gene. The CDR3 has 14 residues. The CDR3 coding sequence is TGTGCCAGTGGCTTAGCGGGAGGGTCCTACGAGCAGTACTTC. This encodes CASGLAGGSYEQYF.

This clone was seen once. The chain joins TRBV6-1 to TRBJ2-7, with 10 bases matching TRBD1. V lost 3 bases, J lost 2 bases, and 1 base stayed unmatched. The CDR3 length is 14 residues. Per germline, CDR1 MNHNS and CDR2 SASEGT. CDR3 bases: TGTGCCAGCAGTGATGGGACAGGGGCCTACGAGCAGTACTTC. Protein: CASSDGTGAYEQYF.

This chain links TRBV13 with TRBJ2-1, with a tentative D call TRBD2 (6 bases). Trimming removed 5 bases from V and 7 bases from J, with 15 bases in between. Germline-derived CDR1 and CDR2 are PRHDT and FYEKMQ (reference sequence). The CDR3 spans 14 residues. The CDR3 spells CASSPRGTGNEQFF. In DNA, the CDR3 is TGTGCCAGCAGCCCCCGGGGGACGGGAAATGAGCAGTTCTTC.